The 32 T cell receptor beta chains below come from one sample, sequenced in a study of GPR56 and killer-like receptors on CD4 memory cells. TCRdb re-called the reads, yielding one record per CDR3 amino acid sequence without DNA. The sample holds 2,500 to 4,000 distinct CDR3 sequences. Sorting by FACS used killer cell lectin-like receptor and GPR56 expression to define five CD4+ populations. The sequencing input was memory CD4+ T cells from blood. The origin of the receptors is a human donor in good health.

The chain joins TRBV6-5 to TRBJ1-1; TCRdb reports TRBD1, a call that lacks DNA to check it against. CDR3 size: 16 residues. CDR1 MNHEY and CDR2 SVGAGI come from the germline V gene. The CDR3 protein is CASSYSTGTANTEAFF.

The CDR3 loop is CASSEYMGGEYTQYF. The rearrangement joins TRBV6-1 to TRBJ2-3; as DNA is missing, the TRBD1 call by TCRdb cannot be tested. From germline, CDR1 is MNHNS and CDR2 SASEGT. CDR3 length: 15 residues.

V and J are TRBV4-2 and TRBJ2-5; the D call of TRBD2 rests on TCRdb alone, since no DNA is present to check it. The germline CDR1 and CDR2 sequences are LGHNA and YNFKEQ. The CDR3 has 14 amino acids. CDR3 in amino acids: CASSQEGRTETQYF.

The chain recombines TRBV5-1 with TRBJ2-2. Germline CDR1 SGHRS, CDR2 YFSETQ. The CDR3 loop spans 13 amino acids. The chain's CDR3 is CASSLVDTGELFF.

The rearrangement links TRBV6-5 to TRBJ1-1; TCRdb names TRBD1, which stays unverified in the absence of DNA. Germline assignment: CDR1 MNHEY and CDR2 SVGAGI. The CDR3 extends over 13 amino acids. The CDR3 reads CASTQGLGTEAFF.

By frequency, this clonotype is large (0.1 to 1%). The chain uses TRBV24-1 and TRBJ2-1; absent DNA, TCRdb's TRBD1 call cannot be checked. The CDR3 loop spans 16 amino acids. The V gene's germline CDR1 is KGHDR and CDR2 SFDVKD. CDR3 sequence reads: CATSDPGGSSYNEQFF.

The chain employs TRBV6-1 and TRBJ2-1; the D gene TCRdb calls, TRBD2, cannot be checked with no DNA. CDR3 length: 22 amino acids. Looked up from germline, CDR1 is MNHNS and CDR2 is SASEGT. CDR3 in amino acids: CASSPPGQLGTSGGPSYNEQFF.

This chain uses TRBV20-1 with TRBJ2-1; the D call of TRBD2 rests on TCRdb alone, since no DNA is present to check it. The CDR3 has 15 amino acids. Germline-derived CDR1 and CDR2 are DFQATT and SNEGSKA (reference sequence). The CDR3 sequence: CSADSGFSSYNEQFF.

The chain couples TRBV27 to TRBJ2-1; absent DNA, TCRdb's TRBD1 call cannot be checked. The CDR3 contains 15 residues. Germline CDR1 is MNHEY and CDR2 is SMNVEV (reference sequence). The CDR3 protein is CASSRQGSSYNEQFF.

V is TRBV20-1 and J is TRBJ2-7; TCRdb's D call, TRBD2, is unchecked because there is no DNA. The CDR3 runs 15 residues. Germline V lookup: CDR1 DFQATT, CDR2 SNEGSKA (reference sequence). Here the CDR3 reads CSATRSGDSSYEQYF.

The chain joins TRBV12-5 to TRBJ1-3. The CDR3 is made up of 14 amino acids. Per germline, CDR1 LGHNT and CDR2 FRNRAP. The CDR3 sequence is CASGSDTNLGTIYF.

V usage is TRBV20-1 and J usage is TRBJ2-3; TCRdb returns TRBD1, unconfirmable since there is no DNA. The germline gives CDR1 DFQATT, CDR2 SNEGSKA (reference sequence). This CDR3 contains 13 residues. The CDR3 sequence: CSARQGAEDTQYF.

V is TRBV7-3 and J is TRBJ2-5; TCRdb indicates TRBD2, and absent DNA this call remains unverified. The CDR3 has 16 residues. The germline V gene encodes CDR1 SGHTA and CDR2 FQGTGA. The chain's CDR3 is CASSHYAAGGQETQYF.

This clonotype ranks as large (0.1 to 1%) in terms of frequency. The CDR3 protein is CASSGGSTLAKNIQYF. J is TRBJ2-4 and V is TRBV6-1; absent DNA, TCRdb's TRBD2 call cannot be checked. The CDR3 has 16 amino acids. Germline CDR1 and CDR2: MNHNS and SASEGT.

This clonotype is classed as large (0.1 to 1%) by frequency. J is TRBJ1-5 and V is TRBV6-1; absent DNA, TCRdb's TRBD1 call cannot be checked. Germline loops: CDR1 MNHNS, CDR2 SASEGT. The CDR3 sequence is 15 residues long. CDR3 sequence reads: CASGSGTGTNQPQHF.

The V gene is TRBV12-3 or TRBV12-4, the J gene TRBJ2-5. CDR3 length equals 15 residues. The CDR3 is CASSLARGFQETQYF.

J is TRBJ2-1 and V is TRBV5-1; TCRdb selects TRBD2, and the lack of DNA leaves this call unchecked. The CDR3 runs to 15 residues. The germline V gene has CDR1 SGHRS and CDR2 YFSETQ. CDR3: CASSYTSGGGNEQFF.

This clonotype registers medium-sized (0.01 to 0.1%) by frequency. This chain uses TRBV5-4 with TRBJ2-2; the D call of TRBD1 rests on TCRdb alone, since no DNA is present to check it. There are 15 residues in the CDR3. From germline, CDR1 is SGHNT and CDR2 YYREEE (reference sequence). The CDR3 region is CASSYQPLNTGELFF.

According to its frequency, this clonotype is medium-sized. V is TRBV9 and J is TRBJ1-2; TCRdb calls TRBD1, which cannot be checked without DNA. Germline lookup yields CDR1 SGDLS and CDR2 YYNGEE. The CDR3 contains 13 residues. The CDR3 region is CASSVEGVGGYTF.

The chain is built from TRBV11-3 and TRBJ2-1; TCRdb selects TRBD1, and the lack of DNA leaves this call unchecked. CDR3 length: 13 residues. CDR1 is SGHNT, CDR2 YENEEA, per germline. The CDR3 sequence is CASSPPGVEEQFF.

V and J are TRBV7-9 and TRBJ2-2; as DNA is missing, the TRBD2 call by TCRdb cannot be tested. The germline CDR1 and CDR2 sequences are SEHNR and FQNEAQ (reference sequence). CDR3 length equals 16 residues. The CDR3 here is CASSLGTSGNAGELFF.

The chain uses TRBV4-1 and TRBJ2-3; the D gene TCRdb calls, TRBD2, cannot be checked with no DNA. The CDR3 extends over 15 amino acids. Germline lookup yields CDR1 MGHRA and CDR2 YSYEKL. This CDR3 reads CASSHRRSRTDTQYF.

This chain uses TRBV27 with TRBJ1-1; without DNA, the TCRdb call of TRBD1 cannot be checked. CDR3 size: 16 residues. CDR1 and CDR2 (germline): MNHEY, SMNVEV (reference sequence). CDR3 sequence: CASSPVWQGEKSRAFF.

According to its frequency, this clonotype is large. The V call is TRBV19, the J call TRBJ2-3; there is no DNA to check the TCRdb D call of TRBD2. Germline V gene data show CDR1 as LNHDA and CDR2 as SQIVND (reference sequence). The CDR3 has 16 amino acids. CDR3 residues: CASMARGHSFTDTQYF.

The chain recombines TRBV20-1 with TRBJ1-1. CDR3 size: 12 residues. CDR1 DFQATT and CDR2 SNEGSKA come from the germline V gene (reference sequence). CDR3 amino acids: CSARGRQDQAFF.

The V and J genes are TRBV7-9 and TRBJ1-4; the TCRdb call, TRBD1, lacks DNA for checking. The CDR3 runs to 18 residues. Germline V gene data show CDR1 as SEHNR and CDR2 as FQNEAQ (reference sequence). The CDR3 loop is CASSILWTGSNYNEKLFF.

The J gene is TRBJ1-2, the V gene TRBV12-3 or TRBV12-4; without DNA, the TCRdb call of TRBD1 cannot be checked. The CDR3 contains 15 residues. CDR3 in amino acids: CASRGQGRAYDGYTF.

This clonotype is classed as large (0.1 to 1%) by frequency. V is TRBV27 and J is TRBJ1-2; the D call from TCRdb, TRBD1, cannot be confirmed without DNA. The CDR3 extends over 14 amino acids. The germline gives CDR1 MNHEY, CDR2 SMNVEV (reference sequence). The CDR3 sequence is CASSIQGRGYGYTF.

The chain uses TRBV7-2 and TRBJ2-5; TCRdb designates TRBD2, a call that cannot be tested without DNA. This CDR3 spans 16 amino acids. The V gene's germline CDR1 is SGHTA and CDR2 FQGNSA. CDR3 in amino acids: CASSSKLAGGQETQYF.

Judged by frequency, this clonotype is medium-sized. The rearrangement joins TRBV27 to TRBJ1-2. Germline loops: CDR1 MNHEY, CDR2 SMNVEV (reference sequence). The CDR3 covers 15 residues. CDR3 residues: CASTPLPGFNYGYTF.

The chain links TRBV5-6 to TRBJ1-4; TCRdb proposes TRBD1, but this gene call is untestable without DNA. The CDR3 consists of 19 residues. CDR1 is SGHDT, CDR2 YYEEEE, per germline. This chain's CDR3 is CASSSPGQGVLATNEKLFF. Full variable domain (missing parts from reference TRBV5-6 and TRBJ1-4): DAGVTQSPTHLIKTRGQQVTLRCSPKSGHDTVSWYQQALGQGPQFIFQYYEEEERQRGNFPDRFSGHQFPNYSSELNVNALLLGDSALYLCASSSPGQGVLATNEKLFFGSGTQLSVL.

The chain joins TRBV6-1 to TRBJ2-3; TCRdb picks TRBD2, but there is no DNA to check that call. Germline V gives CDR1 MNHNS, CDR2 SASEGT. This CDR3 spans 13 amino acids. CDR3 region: CASRGLGTDTQYF.